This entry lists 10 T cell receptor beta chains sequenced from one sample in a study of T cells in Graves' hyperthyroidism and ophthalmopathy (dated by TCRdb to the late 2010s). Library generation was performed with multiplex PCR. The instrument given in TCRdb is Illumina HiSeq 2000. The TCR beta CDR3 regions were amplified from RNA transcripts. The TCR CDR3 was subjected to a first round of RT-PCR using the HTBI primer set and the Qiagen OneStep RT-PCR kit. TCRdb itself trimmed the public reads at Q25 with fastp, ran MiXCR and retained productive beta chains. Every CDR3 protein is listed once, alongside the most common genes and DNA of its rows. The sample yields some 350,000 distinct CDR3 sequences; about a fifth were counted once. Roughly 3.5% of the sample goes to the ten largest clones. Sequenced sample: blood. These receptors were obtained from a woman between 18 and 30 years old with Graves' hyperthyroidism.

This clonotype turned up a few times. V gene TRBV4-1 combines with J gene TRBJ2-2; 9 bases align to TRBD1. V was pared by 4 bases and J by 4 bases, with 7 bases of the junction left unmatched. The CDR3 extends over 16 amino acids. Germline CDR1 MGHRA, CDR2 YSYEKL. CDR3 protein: CASSLNRGQGTGELFF. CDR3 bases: TGCGCCAGCAGCCTTAACAGGGGGCAGGGCACCGGGGAGCTGTTTTTT.

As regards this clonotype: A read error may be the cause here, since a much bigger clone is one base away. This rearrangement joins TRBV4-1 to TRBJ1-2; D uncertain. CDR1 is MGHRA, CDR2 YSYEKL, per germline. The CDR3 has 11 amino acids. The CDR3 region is CASRRAGILEF. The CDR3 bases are TGCGCCAGCAGGCGGGCCGGGATCCTCGAGTTC.

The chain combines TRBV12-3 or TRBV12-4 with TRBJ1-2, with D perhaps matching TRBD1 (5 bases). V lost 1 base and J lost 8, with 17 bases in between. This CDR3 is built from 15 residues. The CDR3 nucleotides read TGTGCCAGCAGTTTAGGGATAGGCCAGGGAAACGGCTACACCTTC. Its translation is CASSLGIGQGNGYTF.

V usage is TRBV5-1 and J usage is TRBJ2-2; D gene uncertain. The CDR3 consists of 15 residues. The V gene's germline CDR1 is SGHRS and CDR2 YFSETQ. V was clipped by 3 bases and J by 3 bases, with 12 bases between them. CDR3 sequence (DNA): TGCGCCAGCAGCTCCAGGTTCTCGGACACCGGGGAGCTGTTTTTT. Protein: CASSSRFSDTGELFF.

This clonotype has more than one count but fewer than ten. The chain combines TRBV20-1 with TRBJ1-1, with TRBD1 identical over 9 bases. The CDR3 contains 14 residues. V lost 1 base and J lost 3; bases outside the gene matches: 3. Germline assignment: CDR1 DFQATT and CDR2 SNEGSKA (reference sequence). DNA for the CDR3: TGCAGTGCTAGAGCTACAGGGGGCTACACTGAAGCTTTCTTT. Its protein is CSARATGGYTEAFF.

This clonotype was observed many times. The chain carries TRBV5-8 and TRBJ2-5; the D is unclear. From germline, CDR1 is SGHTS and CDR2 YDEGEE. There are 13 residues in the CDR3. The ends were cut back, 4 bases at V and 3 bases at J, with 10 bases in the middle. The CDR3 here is CASSLLTEETQYF. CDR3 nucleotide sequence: TGTGCCAGCAGCCTCCTGACCGAAGAGACCCAGTACTTC.

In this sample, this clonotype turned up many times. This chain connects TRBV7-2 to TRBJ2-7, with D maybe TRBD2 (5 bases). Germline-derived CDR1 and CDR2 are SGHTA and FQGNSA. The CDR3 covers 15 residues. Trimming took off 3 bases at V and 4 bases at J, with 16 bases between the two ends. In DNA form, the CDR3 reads TGTGCCAGCAGCTTCGTAGCGACGCTTCTATACGAGCAGTACTTC. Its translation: CASSFVATLLYEQYF.

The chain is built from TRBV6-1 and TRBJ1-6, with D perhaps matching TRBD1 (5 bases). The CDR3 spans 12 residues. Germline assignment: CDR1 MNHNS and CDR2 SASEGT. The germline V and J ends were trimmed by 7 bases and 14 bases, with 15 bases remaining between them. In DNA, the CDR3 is TGTGCCAGCAAACCTGCAGGGTTTACCCTCCACTTT. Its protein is CASKPAGFTLHF.

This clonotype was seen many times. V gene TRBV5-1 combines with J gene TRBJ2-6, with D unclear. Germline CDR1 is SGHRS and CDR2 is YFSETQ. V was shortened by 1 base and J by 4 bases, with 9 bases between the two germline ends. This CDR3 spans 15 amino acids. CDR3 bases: TGCGCCAGCAGCTTGTATACTACCGGGGCCAACGTCCTGACTTTC. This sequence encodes CASSLYTTGANVLTF. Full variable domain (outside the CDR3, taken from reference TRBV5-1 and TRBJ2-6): KAGVTQTPRYLIKTRGQQVTLSCSPISGHRSVSWYQQTPGQGLQFLFEYFSETQRNKGNFPGRFSGRQFSNSRSEMNVSTLELGDSALYLCASSLYTTGANVLTFGAGSRLTVL.

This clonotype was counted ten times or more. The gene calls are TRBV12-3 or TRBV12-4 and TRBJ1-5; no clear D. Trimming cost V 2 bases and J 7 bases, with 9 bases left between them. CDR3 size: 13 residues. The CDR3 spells CASSLRGWQPQHF. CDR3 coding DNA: TGTGCCAGCAGTTTACGTGGCTGGCAGCCCCAGCATTTT.